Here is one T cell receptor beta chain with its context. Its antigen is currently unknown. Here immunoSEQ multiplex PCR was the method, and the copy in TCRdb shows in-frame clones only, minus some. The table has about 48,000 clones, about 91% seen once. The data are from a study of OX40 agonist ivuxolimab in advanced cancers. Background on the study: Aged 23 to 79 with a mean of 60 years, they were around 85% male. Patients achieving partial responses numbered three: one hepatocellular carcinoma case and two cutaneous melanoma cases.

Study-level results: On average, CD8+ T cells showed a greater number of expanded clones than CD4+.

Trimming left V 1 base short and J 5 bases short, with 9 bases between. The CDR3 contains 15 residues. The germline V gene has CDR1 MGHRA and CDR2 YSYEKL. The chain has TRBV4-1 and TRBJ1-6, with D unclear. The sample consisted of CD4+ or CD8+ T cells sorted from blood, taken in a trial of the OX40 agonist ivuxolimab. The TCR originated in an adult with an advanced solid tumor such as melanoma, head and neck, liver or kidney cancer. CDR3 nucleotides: TGCGCCAGCAGCCAAGCTGAGCTAGATAATTCACCCCTCCACTTT. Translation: CASSQAELDNSPLHF.